The clone carrying this TCR beta chain was observed many times. CDR3 length: 13 residues. With 5 bases removed from V and 3 bases from J, the gap between germline ends came to 14 bases. Germline loops: CDR1 DFQATT, CDR2 SNEGSKA (reference sequence). This sample is drawn from a study of regulatory T cells in long-lasting Graves disease. Looking at the study overall: Newly diagnosed Graves' patients had under 3 months of antithyroid drugs.

The time point was: newly diagnosed GD, antithyroid drugs for less than 3 months. Generation of the TCR library employed RNA extracted from PBMCs. iRepertoire HTBI primers and Arm-PCR of CDR3 regions built TCR beta libraries. TCRdb re-derived calls from the multiplex PCR reads in MiXCR, one entry per CDR3 protein. This sample has some 330,000 distinct CDR3 sequences, with about 12% found just once. The data also belong to a second study, concerning T cells in Graves' hyperthyroidism and ophthalmopathy. From that second work: Most thyroid clonotypes with frequency above 0.001 were detected in blood. Median prediction lead before ophthalmopathy onset was 6.5 to 7 months with the model.

The V gene is TRBV20-1, the J gene TRBJ2-7, with D perhaps TRBD2 (7 bases). The sequence came from a woman aged 18 to 35 with Graves disease. The sample consisted of peripheral blood mononuclear cells (PBMCs), taken at new diagnosis, from a patient treated with antithyroid drugs. CDR3 nucleotide sequence: TGCAGTGCTTTCAGGGGAGGGGACTACGAGCAGTACTTC. This translates into CSAFRGGDYEQYF.